These T cell receptor beta chains were read from a single sample in a study of cytomegalovirus exposure and HLA in healthy donors. Profiling relied on immunoSEQ multiplex PCR, and the TCRdb table lists in-frame clones only, not all of them. The top ten hold 1.5% to 2% of the sample, which has some 190,000 clones, roughly 75% seen once. Material: PBMCs. These receptors came from a young woman in good health and CMV-seronegative. CDR3s include the opening cysteine and the closing phenylalanine or tryptophan. The order of the fields is D gene, clone size, J gene, V gene, CDR3 protein, CDR3 DNA. The D gene is left open where the match is weak. Only some rows state a clone size, as once, few, many or a class for expanded clones.

D gene: -
clone size: -
J gene: TRBJ2-2
V gene: TRBV27
CDR3 protein: CASKEGPGELFF
CDR3 DNA: TGTGCCAGCAAGGAGGGGCCCGGGGAGCTGTTTTTT

D gene: -
clone size: -
J gene: TRBJ2-7
V gene: TRBV27
CDR3 protein: CASSLGQTYEQYF
CDR3 DNA: TGTGCCAGCAGTTTAGGGCAAACCTACGAGCAGTACTTC

D gene: TRBD1
clone size: -
J gene: TRBJ1-2
V gene: TRBV30
CDR3 protein: CAWMKKFRDSHIYTF
CDR3 DNA: TGTGCCTGGATGAAGAAGTTCCGGGACAGTCATATCTACACCTTC

D gene: TRBD1
clone size: -
J gene: TRBJ1-1
V gene: TRBV6-5
CDR3 protein: CASSWAGGVSTEAFF
CDR3 DNA: TGTGCCAGCAGTTGGGCAGGGGGCGTGAGCACTGAAGCTTTCTTT

D gene: TRBD1
clone size: -
J gene: TRBJ1-5
V gene: TRBV23-1
CDR3 protein: CASSLPGTGVDQPQHF
CDR3 DNA: TGCGCCAGCAGTCTTCCCGGGACAGGGGTCGATCAGCCCCAGCATTTT

D gene: -
clone size: -
J gene: TRBJ2-5
V gene: TRBV5-1
CDR3 protein: CASSLASSETQYF
CDR3 DNA: TGCGCCAGCAGCTTGGCCTCCTCAGAGACCCAGTACTTC

D gene: -
clone size: -
J gene: TRBJ2-2
V gene: TRBV5-1
CDR3 protein: CASSLGARGSTGELFF
CDR3 DNA: TGCGCCAGCAGCTTGGGGGCAAGGGGTAGCACCGGGGAGCTGTTTTTT

D gene: TRBD2
clone size: -
J gene: TRBJ2-5
V gene: TRBV5-4
CDR3 protein: CASSLDGRAQETQYF
CDR3 DNA: TGTGCCAGCAGCTTGGATGGGAGGGCCCAAGAGACCCAGTACTTC

D gene: TRBD1
clone size: -
J gene: TRBJ1-2
V gene: TRBV30
CDR3 protein: CAWSPQGTGGNTF
CDR3 DNA: TGTGCCTGGAGTCCACAGGGGACAGGGGGAAACACCTTC

D gene: -
clone size: -
J gene: TRBJ2-7
V gene: TRBV2
CDR3 protein: CASSELATYEQYF
CDR3 DNA: TGTGCCAGCAGTGAACTAGCCACCTACGAGCAGTACTTC

D gene: -
clone size: -
J gene: TRBJ2-1
V gene: TRBV18
CDR3 protein: CASSPGGAIHNEQFF
CDR3 DNA: TGTGCCAGCTCACCAGGAGGGGCAATCCACAATGAGCAGTTCTTC

D gene: -
clone size: -
J gene: TRBJ2-2
V gene: TRBV29-1
CDR3 protein: CSVGLRDRVTGELFF
CDR3 DNA: TGCAGCGTTGGTCTTCGCGACAGAGTCACCGGGGAGCTGTTTTTT

D gene: -
clone size: -
J gene: TRBJ2-1
V gene: TRBV19
CDR3 protein: CASSIWGQSYNEQFF
CDR3 DNA: TGTGCCAGTAGTATCTGGGGACAATCCTACAATGAGCAGTTCTTC

D gene: -
clone size: -
J gene: TRBJ2-3
V gene: TRBV5-6
CDR3 protein: CASSLDGRAALRGDTQYF
CDR3 DNA: TGTGCCAGCAGCTTGGACGGTAGGGCAGCCCTGCGGGGAGATACGCAGTATTTT

D gene: -
clone size: few
J gene: TRBJ1-3
V gene: TRBV6-1
CDR3 protein: CASSEVPLISGNTIYF
CDR3 DNA: TGTGCCAGCAGTGAAGTCCCCCTTATCTCTGGAAACACCATATATTTT

D gene: TRBD1
clone size: -
J gene: TRBJ2-1
V gene: TRBV13
CDR3 protein: CASSTSGTGVMVPYNEQFF
CDR3 DNA: TGTGCCAGCAGCACCTCCGGGACAGGGGTAATGGTACCGTACAATGAGCAGTTCTTC

D gene: -
clone size: -
J gene: TRBJ2-7
V gene: TRBV5-1
CDR3 protein: CASSFQSYEQYF
CDR3 DNA: TGCGCCAGCAGCTTCCAGTCCTACGAGCAGTACTTC

D gene: TRBD1
clone size: -
J gene: TRBJ2-7
V gene: TRBV6-6
CDR3 protein: CASRGGQGTYEQYF
CDR3 DNA: TGTGCCAGCAGAGGTGGACAGGGGACCTACGAGCAGTACTTC

D gene: TRBD2
clone size: -
J gene: TRBJ2-3
V gene: TRBV7-6
CDR3 protein: CASSSSSGGAGATQYF
CDR3 DNA: TGTGCCAGCAGCTCGTCTAGCGGGGGGGCGGGGGCTACGCAGTATTTT

D gene: -
clone size: -
J gene: TRBJ1-1
V gene: TRBV14
CDR3 protein: CASSQDYKRNTEAFF
CDR3 DNA: TGTGCCAGCAGCCAAGACTATAAGAGGAACACTGAAGCTTTCTTT

D gene: TRBD1
clone size: -
J gene: TRBJ1-4
V gene: TRBV2
CDR3 protein: CASSEITGGEKLFF
CDR3 DNA: TGTGCCAGCAGTGAGATTACAGGGGGGGAAAAACTGTTTTTT

D gene: -
clone size: few
J gene: TRBJ1-1
V gene: TRBV30
CDR3 protein: CAWSSMEDNSNTEAFF
CDR3 DNA: TGTGCCTGGAGCTCAATGGAGGATAACAGTAACACTGAAGCTTTCTTT

D gene: -
clone size: -
J gene: TRBJ2-2
V gene: TRBV2
CDR3 protein: CASSDRGRDGTGELFF
CDR3 DNA: TGTGCCAGCAGTGATCGAGGCAGGGATGGCACCGGGGAGCTGTTTTTT

D gene: -
clone size: -
J gene: TRBJ1-3
V gene: TRBV7-9
CDR3 protein: CASSLAPGSKGNTIYF
CDR3 DNA: TGTGCCAGCAGCTTAGCGCCGGGATCTAAAGGAAACACCATATATTTT

D gene: TRBD1
clone size: -
J gene: TRBJ1-5
V gene: TRBV30
CDR3 protein: CAWSSGQFLNQPQHF
CDR3 DNA: TGTGCCTGGTCCTCGGGACAGTTTTTGAATCAGCCCCAGCATTTT